This TCR beta chain was found in a study of cytomegalovirus exposure and HLA in healthy donors (dated by TCRdb to about 2017). Concerning the study at large: In an earlier analysis of under 600 of the donors, less than 350 Gb of sequence data and 117 million unique TCR beta sequences from approximately 180 million T cells were reported. An early release that covered roughly 600 HLA-typed donors contained approximately 300 gigabases of sequencing data and tens of millions of unique TCR sequences. Of the 398 genotyped donors, approximately 83% fell in the genetic ancestry cluster associated with self-reported Caucasian donors. The study aimed to test whether signatures of past pathogen exposure could be identified by cataloging public T cell receptors. The T cell repertoires of some 670 subjects were profiled by immunosequencing and related to cytomegalovirus serostatus. A separate validation cohort of roughly 110 different subjects was used in addition to the 666-subject first cohort. To predict cytomegalovirus infection status, the study combined high-throughput TCR immunosequencing, statistical association of individual TCRs with disease status, and machine learning. To study patterns of TCR occurrence, a later analysis re-analyzed previously published TCR beta repertoires from hundreds of donors and added high-resolution HLA genotyping. Rather than using new phenotypic data, the later analysis identified candidate immune exposures from TCR beta sequences and from how often those sequences occurred across donors. In an earlier analysis of 587 of the donors, high-throughput TCR beta sequencing was used to judge whether each TCR beta V gene segment behaved as functional or pseudogenic. Alongside the repertoire data, information on donor age, sex, ethnicity and CMV serostatus was compiled. A later genetic analysis used genome-wide SNP genotypes for 398 of the 666 donors, treating that subset as a discovery cohort. Every repertoire in the discovery cohort had been generated on one and the same sequencing platform. HLA typing covered class I and class II loci at four-digit resolution. The number of typed donors differed by locus: about 620-640 for A, B, C, DRB1 and DQB1; 500 to 550 for DQA1; 606 for DPA1; and 450 to 480 for DPB1. Four or five DR-DQ haplotypes were handled as single units for association and clustering, since linkage in the cohort was strong. Across under 500 genotyped donors of the cohort, an average of roughly 200,000 unique TCR beta nucleotide sequences per donor were sequenced, and roughly a sixth of those sequences were non-productive. Beyond this particular receptor, the publication reports: An association between a missense DCLRE1C variant and V-gene and J-gene trimming of TCR beta chains was found in a later genetic analysis and replicated in an independent cohort. An earlier analysis of approximately 500 of the donors showed that most TCR beta V segments appeared in productive rearrangements either about 87% or about 30% of the time, which broadly matched IMGT annotations. Immune exposure information for the cohort was limited to CMV serostatus. Roughly uniform sequencing depth across donors was assumed in presence/absence analyses, although this assumption may not hold. In both the original and validation cohorts, the classifier was reported to diagnose cytomegalovirus status with high specificity and sensitivity. According to the authors, the approach could potentially be generalized to other disease states and immunological phenotypes. The study listed 150 to 200 TCR beta chains as associated with cytomegalovirus. Because HLA typing was missing for some donors at each locus, association tests included only the typed subset. A further reported finding was that TCR beta sequences accurately predicted the HLA-A and HLA-B alleles for most subjects in the first cohort. Linkage disequilibrium might explain the correlated functional status among segregating V segments, but an unknown experimental factor could not be ruled out. Compared with the approximately 700-donor mean, donors in an Asian-associated ancestry cluster had fewer N-insertions in productive TCRs, according to a later genetic analysis. The cohort was sequenced for TCR beta chains only, and without alpha or paired-chain data the features that could be detected were limited. Some IMGT-functional V segments, including TRBV6-2 and TRBV6-3, could not be told apart with the 87-base-pair reads, so those segments were excluded. The sequencing pipeline was judged likely to have produced a cluster of highly shared sequence variants as a technical artifact. A later analysis found that TCR association rates varied across HLA loci, with DRB1 alleles showing the most associated TCRs and HLA-C alleles the fewest. In vitro tests confirmed that a few of the cytomegalovirus-associated TCR beta chains recognize cytomegalovirus antigens. Across donors, most TCR sequences were observed very rarely, whereas some public TCRs were present in many individuals. A later analysis associated about 17,000 TCR beta sequences with specific HLA alleles at a false discovery rate of 0.05. In a later analysis, HLA-associated TCR beta chains were found to be more clonally expanded and to have lower generation probabilities than equally common non-associated chains. Several of the top co-occurrence clusters appeared to be linked to parvovirus B19, influenza, CMV and Epstein-Barr virus, according to a later analysis. When HLA alleles, especially DR and DQ, strongly co-occurred, TCR associations were difficult to assign to individual alleles. About 17 rarely observed V segments, including chromosome 9 orphons, were excluded from the earlier analysis of approximately 500 of the donors because counts were too low. According to a later analysis, most CMV-associated TCR beta chains appeared to be HLA-restricted, and the HLA associations seemed to be driven largely by CMV exposure.

Library preparation was by the immunoSEQ multiplex PCR assay. For the multiplex PCR, a mixture combining 60 forward primers for TCR Vbeta segments and 13 reverse primers for TCR Jbeta segments was used. Amplification of the CDR3 region of rearranged TCR beta genes was performed with a multiplex PCR assay on genomic DNA. The amplified TCR beta libraries were sequenced on the Illumina HiSeq System as 87-base-pair reads. The study's processing was this. Across the 500 to 750 repertoires, a later analysis counted 80 million or so unique TCR beta chains, 9 million to 14 million of which were shared by at least two donors. A nearest-neighbor algorithm error-corrected the raw reads and collapsed the reads into unique sequences, merging closely related sequences to remove PCR and sequencing errors. To assign V, D and J gene segments, CDR3 sequences were aligned to IMGT reference sequences. For a sequence to be retained, a match of at least six nucleotides to both a V gene segment and a J gene segment was required. A rearrangement counted as productive if the CDR3 had no stop codons and remained in frame with V and J, and every other rearrangement counted as non-productive. Following IMGT convention, CDR3 was defined as the stretch from the second conserved V-encoded cysteine to the conserved J-encoded phenylalanine. The earlier analysis of some 580 of the donors excluded any sequence lacking an unambiguous match to a single V gene segment. In an earlier analysis of almost 600 of the donors, a V segment was called functional when productive rearrangements were above 56.7%, and segregating when the standard deviation between donors exceeded 5%. To diagnose cytomegalovirus status from the catalog of TCR beta chain sequences, a statistical classification framework was built. A later analysis assigned V and J genes by comparing TCR nucleotide sequences with IMGT/GENE-DB human TR gene sequences. A later analysis assigned CDR3 sequences and most-parsimonious VDJ recombination scenarios with the TCRdist pipeline. A later analysis defined each TCR beta chain by its CDR3 amino acid sequence plus V-gene family, and excluded reads lacking a unique V-gene family. A later analysis removed 500 to 650 highly shared, low-generation-probability nucleotide sequences to deal with suspected cross-contamination and a sequencing artifact. For each public chain, a later analysis derived a clonal expansion index from normalized ranks of inferred template counts within each repertoire. In a later analysis, generation probabilities were computed using a VDJ recombination model fitted to out-of-frame rearrangements, and the results were checked against IGoR. In a later analysis, hypergeometric tests were used to score TCR-TCR, TCR-HLA and TCR-CMV co-occurrence, with a repertoire-size bias correction applied to TCR pairs. A later analysis estimated false discovery rates by permuting HLA or CMV assignments 20 times. In a later analysis, co-occurring TCRs were grouped with DBSCAN, and TCRdist sequence similarity was added when clustering was performed within HLA-allele-positive subsets. Repertoires with fewer than 30,000 or more than 120,000 public chains, plus five repertoires with anomalous nucleotide sharing, were excluded from co-occurrence clustering. The source is immuneACCESS, and TCRdb retained only in-frame sequences with V and J called. Part of the clones is not carried over; for the studies checked, unresolved V genes explain less than half of this, and the remainder is unexplained. The V and J calls and clone size are taken from that table; D and trimming were inferred from the DNA. The sample table lists roughly 66,000 clones, roughly 68% of them with a count of one. 3% to 3.5% of the sample belongs to the ten largest clones.

Of note for this clone: The antigen it recognizes is unknown. Base-call qualities are not available, and no considerably larger clone is one nucleotide away.

From the cysteine up to the phenylalanine, the CDR3 has a length of 16 residues. The entry retains the CDR3 DNA only, 48 bases that are in frame from base 1. V and J lose 2 bases and 6 bases, and a span of 17 bases separates them. Based on the germline V gene, the CDR1 and CDR2 sequences are MGHRA and YSYEKL. The cohort comprised some 730 healthy bone marrow donors. All cohort members were sampled while nominally healthy, although unrecorded immune exposures were likely present. The donor was CMV seronegative and belonged to the group of 320 or so seronegative cohort members. Every donor gave a peripheral blood sample, and the peripheral blood mononuclear cells from that sample were used for TCR beta sequencing. Genomic DNA extraction from the blood cell samples was performed with the Qiagen DNeasy Blood Extraction Kit.

The sequence derives from a woman aged 45-60 years in good health and CMV-seronegative. Sequences were obtained from PBMCs. The sequence links TRBV4-1 to TRBJ2-1; the D gene assignment is ambiguous. The encoded CDR3 is CASSQTPTALGNEQFF. The nucleotide sequence reads as follows: TGCGCCAGCAGCCAAACCCCGACTGCTCTGGGCAATGAGCAGTTCTTC.